This T cell receptor (beta chain) comes out of a study of early T cells in non-severe SARS-CoV-2 infection. Study as a whole: Chains were not paired, and sequencing was done on bulk RNA from unsorted whole blood.

This clonotype was picked up many times. Its antigen is not known. Study-wide results and limits: Matching against VDJdb likely underestimated virus-specific expansions, favoring anti-spike CD8.

Individual cDNA molecules carried attached unique molecular identifiers. TCRdb passed the 5' RACE reads through MiXCR, listing each CDR3 protein once. This sample carries about 27,000 distinct CDR3 sequences, approximately 5.4% of them seen once, and the ten largest clones take approximately 0.92%. CDR1 and CDR2 (germline): SGHRS, YFSETQ. The CDR3 runs 12 residues. Trimming took 4 bases from V and 12 from J; bases not matched to a gene: 8. This sequence originates from an adult who was a healthcare worker with PCR-confirmed SARS-CoV-2 infection or an uninfected control (not recorded which). The chain carries TRBV5-1 and TRBJ2-7, with 9 bases fitting TRBD1. The sample consisted of whole blood. This CDR3 is CASSRDREGWYF. The CDR3 nucleotides are TGCGCCAGCAGCCGGGACAGGGAGGGATGGTACTTC.